Listed below are T cell receptor beta chains from one sample, sequenced in a study of CD8 T cells in ankylosing spondylitis. TCRdb reprocessed the 5' RACE reads via MiXCR and lists one record per CDR3 protein. The repertoire holds around 330,000 distinct CDR3 sequences, with around 10% as singletons. Sequenced material: blood, either unsorted or a sorted T cell fraction (not recorded which). The origin of the receptors is a female donor with ankylosing spondylitis or in good health (not recorded which). Both conserved end residues are part of each CDR3. The order of the fields is clone size, J gene, D gene, V gene, CDR3 DNA, CDR3 protein. A D gene is named only where the DNA matches it firmly. Clone size is shown for a subset of rows, as once, few, many or a class of expanded clone.

abundance: many; j_gene: TRBJ2-7; d_gene: NA; v_gene: TRBV20-1; CDR3nt: TGCAGTGCTGGATCGCCCTACGAGCAGTACTTC; CDR3aa: CSAGSPYEQYF
abundance: few; j_gene: TRBJ1-2; d_gene: NA; v_gene: TRBV19; CDR3nt: TGTGCCAGTAGTATACGTGGTCCCCCTCACTATGGCTACACCTTC; CDR3aa: CASSIRGPPHYGYTF
abundance: many; j_gene: TRBJ1-2; d_gene: NA; v_gene: TRBV5-5; CDR3nt: TGTGCCAGCAGCCCTGATGTTGGTGGCTACACCTTC; CDR3aa: CASSPDVGGYTF
abundance: many; j_gene: TRBJ2-5; d_gene: NA; v_gene: TRBV2; CDR3nt: TGTGCCAGCAGTGAGGAAGAGACCCAGTACTTC; CDR3aa: CASSEEETQYF
abundance: many; j_gene: TRBJ2-7; d_gene: NA; v_gene: TRBV27; CDR3nt: TGTGCCAGCAGTTTACAATCAGAATTCTACGAGCAGTACTTC; CDR3aa: CASSLQSEFYEQYF
abundance: many; j_gene: TRBJ1-2; d_gene: NA; v_gene: TRBV20-1; CDR3nt: TGCAGTGCTATCGTTAGGGCGAACTATGGCTACACCTTC; CDR3aa: CSAIVRANYGYTF
abundance: many; j_gene: TRBJ1-2; d_gene: NA; v_gene: TRBV5-6; CDR3nt: TGTGCCAGCAGCTTGGCCCTCCGGAGCCTGGGGGGCTACACCTTC; CDR3aa: CASSLALRSLGGYTF
abundance: few; j_gene: TRBJ1-5; d_gene: TRBD1; v_gene: TRBV7-2; CDR3nt: TGTGCCAGCAGCTCCAACAGGGGTTCCCAGCCCCAGCATTTT; CDR3aa: CASSSNRGSQPQHF
abundance: NA; j_gene: TRBJ2-7; d_gene: NA; v_gene: TRBV20-1; CDR3nt: TGCAGTACCCTAGGGGGGGGGGACAATTACGAGCAGTACTTC; CDR3aa: CSTLGGGDNYEQYF
abundance: many; j_gene: TRBJ1-1; d_gene: NA; v_gene: TRBV27; CDR3nt: TGTGCCAGCAGTTCTATACGTCAGAGAGAAGCTTTCTTT; CDR3aa: CASSSIRQREAFF
abundance: few; j_gene: TRBJ2-5; d_gene: NA; v_gene: TRBV4-1; CDR3nt: TGCGCCAGCAGCCAAGATGGGACCCAAGAGACCCAGTACTTC; CDR3aa: CASSQDGTQETQYF
abundance: many; j_gene: TRBJ1-2; d_gene: TRBD1; v_gene: TRBV20-1; CDR3nt: TGCAGTGCTAGAGGACAGGGGTCACCAATTAACTATGGCTACACCTTC; CDR3aa: CSARGQGSPINYGYTF
abundance: many; j_gene: TRBJ1-5; d_gene: NA; v_gene: TRBV5-1; CDR3nt: TGCGCCAGCAGTCCCAGCGGGGGCAGCAATCAGCCCCAGCATTTT; CDR3aa: CASSPSGGSNQPQHF
abundance: NA; j_gene: TRBJ2-1; d_gene: NA; v_gene: TRBV20-1; CDR3nt: TGCAGTGCTCCAAACCCGGGTCGGGGGCCCAATGAGCAGTTCTTC; CDR3aa: CSAPNPGRGPNEQFF
abundance: many; j_gene: TRBJ2-7; d_gene: TRBD2; v_gene: TRBV5-1; CDR3nt: TGCGCCAGCAGCGCTAAAACTAGCGGGGGGGCAAACGAGCAGTACTTC; CDR3aa: CASSAKTSGGANEQYF
abundance: few; j_gene: TRBJ2-7; d_gene: TRBD2; v_gene: TRBV7-2; CDR3nt: TGTGCCAGCAGCTCCGGGACTAGTTTCCACGAGCAGTACTTC; CDR3aa: CASSSGTSFHEQYF
abundance: many; j_gene: TRBJ2-5; d_gene: NA; v_gene: TRBV25-1; CDR3nt: TGTGCCAGCAGTACAGGGCTTAAAGAGACCCAGTACTTC; CDR3aa: CASSTGLKETQYF
abundance: many; j_gene: TRBJ1-6; d_gene: TRBD1; v_gene: TRBV5-1; CDR3nt: TGCGCCAGCAGCTGGACAGGGGGCAATTCACCCCTCCACTTT; CDR3aa: CASSWTGGNSPLHF
abundance: few; j_gene: TRBJ1-2; d_gene: NA; v_gene: TRBV7-9; CDR3nt: TGTGCCAGCAGCTTAGAGGGGGGAGTAATTTATGGCTACACCTTC; CDR3aa: CASSLEGGVIYGYTF
abundance: NA; j_gene: TRBJ2-3; d_gene: TRBD2; v_gene: TRBV5-5; CDR3nt: TGTGCCAGCAGGCTCAGTGGCGGGAGCCTAACAGATACGCAGTATTTT; CDR3aa: CASRLSGGSLTDTQYF
abundance: many; j_gene: TRBJ1-6; d_gene: NA; v_gene: TRBV7-6; CDR3nt: TGTGCCAGCAGCTTGAAACTCTTCGGGTATAATTCACCCCTCCACTTT; CDR3aa: CASSLKLFGYNSPLHF
abundance: NA; j_gene: TRBJ2-1; d_gene: NA; v_gene: TRBV15; CDR3nt: TGTGCCACCGGGTCGAGGGTAGCTACGGAACATGAGCAGTTCTTC; CDR3aa: CATGSRVATEHEQFF
abundance: many; j_gene: TRBJ1-5; d_gene: NA; v_gene: TRBV5-5; CDR3nt: TGTGCCAGCAGCCATGAAAGTGGACAGAAGGATCAGCCCCAGCATTTT; CDR3aa: CASSHESGQKDQPQHF
abundance: many; j_gene: TRBJ1-1; d_gene: NA; v_gene: TRBV5-1; CDR3nt: TGCGCCAGCAGGGGCAGCCAAACAAGGGAAGCTTTCTTT; CDR3aa: CASRGSQTREAFF
abundance: many; j_gene: TRBJ2-7; d_gene: NA; v_gene: TRBV20-1; CDR3nt: TGCAGTGCTAGTGGGCCGGGATACTCCTACGAGCAGTACTTC; CDR3aa: CSASGPGYSYEQYF
abundance: many; j_gene: TRBJ1-6; d_gene: NA; v_gene: TRBV10-2; CDR3nt: TGCGCCAGCATGATAGTACAGGGAAATTCACCCCTCCACTTT; CDR3aa: CASMIVQGNSPLHF
abundance: NA; j_gene: TRBJ2-1; d_gene: TRBD2; v_gene: TRBV5-6; CDR3nt: TGTGCCAGCTTAGGACTAGCGGGGGACAATGAGCAGTTCTTC; CDR3aa: CASLGLAGDNEQFF
abundance: many; j_gene: TRBJ2-1; d_gene: NA; v_gene: TRBV5-6; CDR3nt: TGTGCCAGCAGCAGGGACGTTGGACAGAATGAGCAGTTCTTC; CDR3aa: CASSRDVGQNEQFF
abundance: few; j_gene: TRBJ2-5; d_gene: NA; v_gene: TRBV29-1; CDR3nt: TGCAGCGTTGGGAACCCGGAGGCGGCCCAGTACTTC; CDR3aa: CSVGNPEAAQYF
abundance: many; j_gene: TRBJ2-4; d_gene: NA; v_gene: TRBV20-1; CDR3nt: TGCAGTGCTTCACCGGGGACCGAAACGGCCAAAAACATTCAGTACTTC; CDR3aa: CSASPGTETAKNIQYF
abundance: many; j_gene: TRBJ1-1; d_gene: NA; v_gene: TRBV10-3; CDR3nt: TGTGCCATCAGTAACAACAAGGGGGGCGCGGGGCTGAACACTGAAGCTTTCTTT; CDR3aa: CAISNNKGGAGLNTEAFF
abundance: many; j_gene: TRBJ1-1; d_gene: NA; v_gene: TRBV20-1; CDR3nt: TGCAGTGCTAGACTCCCCGCCGTGGGGGGGAACACTGAAGCTTTCTTT; CDR3aa: CSARLPAVGGNTEAFF
abundance: NA; j_gene: TRBJ2-1; d_gene: NA; v_gene: TRBV6-1; CDR3nt: TGTGCCAGCAGTGAAAGTCCTTGGACGGGGAATGAGCAGTTCTTC; CDR3aa: CASSESPWTGNEQFF
abundance: many; j_gene: TRBJ1-5; d_gene: NA; v_gene: TRBV2; CDR3nt: TGTGCCAGCAGGGACAGAACGAATCAGCCCCAGCATTTT; CDR3aa: CASRDRTNQPQHF
abundance: many; j_gene: TRBJ2-7; d_gene: NA; v_gene: TRBV9; CDR3nt: TGTGCCAGCAGCGTAGGTGGAACGAACTCCTACGAGCAGTACTTC; CDR3aa: CASSVGGTNSYEQYF
abundance: many; j_gene: TRBJ2-3; d_gene: NA; v_gene: TRBV11-2; CDR3nt: TGTGCCAGCAGCGCCTATGGGACAGATACGCAGTATTTT; CDR3aa: CASSAYGTDTQYF
abundance: NA; j_gene: TRBJ2-1; d_gene: NA; v_gene: TRBV5-1; CDR3nt: TGCGCCAGCAGCTTGGTCGGACAGCTCATAAGCTCCTACAATGAGCAGTTCTTC; CDR3aa: CASSLVGQLISSYNEQFF
abundance: many; j_gene: TRBJ1-2; d_gene: TRBD1; v_gene: TRBV28; CDR3nt: TGTGCCAGCAGTGTAACAGGGGAGGTTCATGGCTACACCTTC; CDR3aa: CASSVTGEVHGYTF
abundance: many; j_gene: TRBJ2-5; d_gene: NA; v_gene: TRBV20-1; CDR3nt: TGCAGTTCCGGGATGATCTTGGACCAAGAGACCCAGTACTTC; CDR3aa: CSSGMILDQETQYF
abundance: many; j_gene: TRBJ2-7; d_gene: TRBD1; v_gene: TRBV12-3/TRBV12-4; CDR3nt: TGTGCCAGCAGTTTATACAGGGGAATGATCTACGAGCAGTACTTC; CDR3aa: CASSLYRGMIYEQYF
abundance: many; j_gene: TRBJ2-7; d_gene: TRBD1; v_gene: TRBV29-1; CDR3nt: TGCAGCGTTGAATTGGGGACAGCTACCTACGAGCAGTACTTC; CDR3aa: CSVELGTATYEQYF
abundance: NA; j_gene: TRBJ1-1; d_gene: TRBD1; v_gene: TRBV6-2/TRBV6-3; CDR3nt: TGTGCCAGCAGTTCTCGGACAGGGGCAGCTGAAGCTTTCTTT; CDR3aa: CASSSRTGAAEAFF
abundance: once; j_gene: TRBJ2-5; d_gene: NA; v_gene: TRBV6-1; CDR3nt: TGTGCCAGCAGTGAAGTTGTCGGGGGACCGGTGGGAGAGACCCAGTACTTC; CDR3aa: CASSEVVGGPVGETQYF
abundance: few; j_gene: TRBJ2-2; d_gene: NA; v_gene: TRBV6-6; CDR3nt: TGTGCCAGCAGTCCTTTGAGGGAGCTGTTTTTT; CDR3aa: CASSPLRELFF
abundance: few; j_gene: TRBJ1-1; d_gene: TRBD1; v_gene: TRBV5-4; CDR3nt: TGTGCCAGCAGCTTGTATGGGACAGGGAGATCTGAAGCTTTCTTT; CDR3aa: CASSLYGTGRSEAFF
abundance: NA; j_gene: TRBJ1-4; d_gene: NA; v_gene: TRBV5-1; CDR3nt: TGCGCCAGCAGCCCCGACGGAGCAACTAATGAAAAACTGTTTTTT; CDR3aa: CASSPDGATNEKLFF
abundance: NA; j_gene: TRBJ1-1; d_gene: NA; v_gene: TRBV25-1; CDR3nt: TGTGCCAGCAGGAATGGGGCAGGAGCTTTCTTT; CDR3aa: CASRNGAGAFF
abundance: many; j_gene: TRBJ2-2; d_gene: TRBD2; v_gene: TRBV5-6; CDR3nt: TGTGCCAGCAGCTGGATAAGCGGGGGGAGGACCGGGGAGCTGTTTTTT; CDR3aa: CASSWISGGRTGELFF
abundance: many; j_gene: TRBJ2-3; d_gene: NA; v_gene: TRBV20-1; CDR3nt: TGCAGTGCTAGAGATGAGATAGGCTACACAGATACGCAGTATTTT; CDR3aa: CSARDEIGYTDTQYF
abundance: many; j_gene: TRBJ2-1; d_gene: NA; v_gene: TRBV12-3/TRBV12-4; CDR3nt: TGTGCCAGCAGTTTTCTCTTTCCCGGCGGTGAGCAGTTCTTC; CDR3aa: CASSFLFPGGEQFF
abundance: many; j_gene: TRBJ2-7; d_gene: TRBD2; v_gene: TRBV5-1; CDR3nt: TGCGCCAGCAGAGGAGAAACACGAGGGACTAGGTCCTACGAGCAGTACTTC; CDR3aa: CASRGETRGTRSYEQYF
abundance: many; j_gene: TRBJ1-4; d_gene: NA; v_gene: TRBV5-1; CDR3nt: TGCGCCAGCAGCCCGTCCGCGGGGACGGAAGAAAAACTGTTTTTT; CDR3aa: CASSPSAGTEEKLFF
abundance: few; j_gene: TRBJ2-2; d_gene: TRBD1; v_gene: TRBV7-2; CDR3nt: TGTGCCAGCAGCTTAGGGACAGGGAAGATTGCCGGGGAGCTGTTTTTT; CDR3aa: CASSLGTGKIAGELFF
abundance: many; j_gene: TRBJ1-1; d_gene: NA; v_gene: TRBV5-1; CDR3nt: TGCGCCAGCAGCCCTCAGGACCCTGGGACTGAAGCTTTCTTT; CDR3aa: CASSPQDPGTEAFF
abundance: NA; j_gene: TRBJ2-7; d_gene: TRBD2; v_gene: TRBV12-3/TRBV12-4; CDR3nt: TGTGCCAGCAGTTTTGTCCCGCGGGAGCGGAACGAGCAGTACTTC; CDR3aa: CASSFVPRERNEQYF
abundance: NA; j_gene: TRBJ2-7; d_gene: TRBD2; v_gene: TRBV28; CDR3nt: TGTGCCAGCACTAGACCTGGGACTAGATCCTACGAGCAGTACTTC; CDR3aa: CASTRPGTRSYEQYF
abundance: many; j_gene: TRBJ2-6; d_gene: NA; v_gene: TRBV6-2/TRBV6-3; CDR3nt: TGTGCCAGCGATCGTCGGGGGTCTGGGGCCAACGTCCTGACTTTC; CDR3aa: CASDRRGSGANVLTF
abundance: many; j_gene: TRBJ2-7; d_gene: NA; v_gene: TRBV10-2; CDR3nt: TGCGCCAGCTCGAGGGGTTCGGAGCAGTACTTC; CDR3aa: CASSRGSEQYF
abundance: many; j_gene: TRBJ1-5; d_gene: TRBD1; v_gene: TRBV5-1; CDR3nt: TGCGCCAGCAGCCCCGGGACAGGGAGCAATCAGCCCCAGCATTTT; CDR3aa: CASSPGTGSNQPQHF